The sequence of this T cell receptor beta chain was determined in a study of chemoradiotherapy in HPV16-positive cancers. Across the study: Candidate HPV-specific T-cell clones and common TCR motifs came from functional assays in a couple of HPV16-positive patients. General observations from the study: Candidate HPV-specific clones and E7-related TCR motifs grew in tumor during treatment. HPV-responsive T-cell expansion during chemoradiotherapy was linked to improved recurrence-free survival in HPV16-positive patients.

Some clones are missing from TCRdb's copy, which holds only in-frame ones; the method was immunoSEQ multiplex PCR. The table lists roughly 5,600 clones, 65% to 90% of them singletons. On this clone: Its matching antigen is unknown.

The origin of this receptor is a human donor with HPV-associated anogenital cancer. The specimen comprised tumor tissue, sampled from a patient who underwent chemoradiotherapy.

CDR3 in amino acids: CASRKQVLSKPQHF. CDR3 in DNA: TGTGCCAGTAGGAAACAGGTCTTATCAAAGCCCCAGCATTTT. The V and J genes are TRBV19 and TRBJ1-5, with TRBD1 as a possible D gene (5 bases). Germline CDR1 is LNHDA and CDR2 is SQIVND (reference sequence). The CDR3 has 14 residues. Trimming stripped 6 bases from V and 8 bases from J, with 17 bases between.